This T cell receptor (beta chain) is drawn from a study of blood T cell repertoires in COVID-19. Whole-study context: Acute-phase and convalescent COVID-19 samples originated in the United States, Italy and Spain. From T cells, B-cell-depleted T cells, or PBMCs came the material, which was cDNA or gDNA.

Per the original methods: Amplifying reference gene primers gave estimates of nucleated cell counts. Assay: immunoSEQ multiplex PCR; the TCRdb copy retains only in-frame clones and omits some. V and J calls and clone size are given by that table; D and trimming were obtained from the DNA. The table has 50,000 to 55,000 clones, about 80% seen once. This CDR3 region has 16 residues. Germline CDR1 SGHNT, CDR2 YYREEE (reference sequence). V was pared by 2 bases and J by 2 bases, with 6 bases of the junction left unmatched. The sample was peripheral blood. The chain has TRBV5-4 and TRBJ1-5; 8 nucleotides align to TRBD1. This receptor was obtained from a human donor in a cohort sampled during active COVID-19. Written as DNA, the CDR3 is TGTGCCAGCAGCTTTCCCGGGACAGGCTGCAATCAGCCCCAGCATTTT. The encoded protein is CASSFPGTGCNQPQHF.